Listed below are T cell receptor beta chains from one sample, sequenced in a study of T cell changes during pregnancy in multiple sclerosis. The table came from immunoSEQ multiplex PCR; TCRdb's copy has only in-frame clones and leaves some out. The sample contains about 59,000 clones, 90% to 95% of which appear only once. The source was CD8+ T cells from peripheral blood mononuclear cells, collected after pregnancy. The receptors originated from a female donor with multiple sclerosis, enrolled in a pregnancy study. Each CDR3 is given with its conserved first and last residue. D genes are given only for firm matches. The size field is filled for only some rows; it gives once, few, many or a size class.

abundance: NA; j_gene: TRBJ1-1; v_gene: TRBV2; d_gene: TRBD1; CDR3aa: CASGDRGLGEAFF; CDR3nt: TGTGCCAGCGGGGACAGGGGGCTTGGTGAAGCTTTCTTT
abundance: once; j_gene: TRBJ2-1; v_gene: TRBV4-3; d_gene: NA; CDR3aa: CASSQERISGNEQFF; CDR3nt: TGCGCCAGCAGCCAAGAAAGGATTAGCGGCAATGAGCAGTTCTTC
abundance: NA; j_gene: TRBJ2-6; v_gene: TRBV4-2; d_gene: NA; CDR3aa: CASLGSGANVLTF; CDR3nt: TGTGCCAGCCTCGGGTCTGGGGCCAACGTCCTGACTTTC
abundance: NA; j_gene: TRBJ1-1; v_gene: TRBV6-1; d_gene: NA; CDR3aa: CASSETAEAFF; CDR3nt: TGTGCCAGCAGTGAAACAGCTGAAGCTTTCTTT
abundance: NA; j_gene: TRBJ2-5; v_gene: TRBV9; d_gene: TRBD1; CDR3aa: CASSAGTGRRETQYF; CDR3nt: TGTGCCAGCAGCGCAGGGACAGGGCGACGGGAGACCCAGTACTTC
abundance: NA; j_gene: TRBJ2-1; v_gene: TRBV19; d_gene: TRBD1; CDR3aa: CASSTGTGTNEQFF; CDR3nt: TGTGCCAGTAGTACCGGGACAGGGACCAATGAGCAGTTCTTC
abundance: NA; j_gene: TRBJ1-1; v_gene: TRBV27; d_gene: TRBD1; CDR3aa: CASSLRTGHGSAFF; CDR3nt: TGTGCCAGCAGTCTACGGACAGGGCACGGTTCAGCTTTCTTT
abundance: NA; j_gene: TRBJ1-2; v_gene: TRBV12-5; d_gene: TRBD1; CDR3aa: CASGLGTGGYGYTF; CDR3nt: TGTGCTAGTGGTTTGGGAACAGGGGGCTATGGCTACACCTTC
abundance: NA; j_gene: TRBJ2-5; v_gene: TRBV6-5; d_gene: TRBD2; CDR3aa: CASSYVAGEGGETQYF; CDR3nt: TGTGCCAGCAGTTACGTAGCGGGGGAAGGTGGGGAGACCCAGTACTTC
abundance: once; j_gene: TRBJ2-6; v_gene: TRBV9; d_gene: NA; CDR3aa: CASSESGVTGANVLTF; CDR3nt: TGTGCCAGCAGCGAGTCCGGAGTGACTGGGGCCAACGTCCTGACTTTC
abundance: NA; j_gene: TRBJ1-5; v_gene: TRBV19; d_gene: NA; CDR3aa: CASSTQGPNQPQHF; CDR3nt: TGTGCCAGTAGTACCCAGGGCCCCAATCAGCCCCAGCATTTT
abundance: NA; j_gene: TRBJ1-1; v_gene: TRBV6-1; d_gene: TRBD1; CDR3aa: CAGGTGHEAFF; CDR3nt: TGTGCCGGGGGGACAGGGCATGAAGCTTTCTTT
abundance: NA; j_gene: TRBJ1-4; v_gene: TRBV30; d_gene: NA; CDR3aa: CAWSRTEDWYEKLFF; CDR3nt: TGTGCCTGGAGCCGAACGGAAGACTGGTATGAAAAACTGTTTTTT
abundance: NA; j_gene: TRBJ1-1; v_gene: TRBV7-3; d_gene: TRBD1; CDR3aa: CASSLRGGGNTEAFF; CDR3nt: TGTGCCAGCAGCTTAAGAGGGGGCGGTAACACTGAAGCTTTCTTT
abundance: NA; j_gene: TRBJ2-1; v_gene: TRBV6-6; d_gene: TRBD2; CDR3aa: CASSYSSGSYNEQFF; CDR3nt: TGTGCCAGCAGTTACTCTAGCGGGTCCTACAATGAGCAGTTCTTC
abundance: NA; j_gene: TRBJ2-7; v_gene: TRBV4-1; d_gene: TRBD2; CDR3aa: CASRQTSGVSYEQYF; CDR3nt: TGCGCCAGCAGGCAGACTAGCGGGGTCTCCTACGAGCAGTACTTC
abundance: NA; j_gene: TRBJ2-7; v_gene: TRBV9; d_gene: TRBD2; CDR3aa: CASSPGTSEQYF; CDR3nt: TGTGCCAGCAGCCCCGGGACTAGCGAACAGTACTTC
abundance: once; j_gene: TRBJ1-3; v_gene: TRBV15; d_gene: NA; CDR3aa: CATSRDMAAGNTIYF; CDR3nt: TGTGCCACCAGCAGAGATATGGCAGCGGGAAACACCATATATTTT
abundance: NA; j_gene: TRBJ2-7; v_gene: TRBV27; d_gene: NA; CDR3aa: CASRPIDSFYEQYF; CDR3nt: TGTGCCAGCAGGCCCATCGACAGTTTCTACGAGCAGTACTTC
abundance: NA; j_gene: TRBJ2-5; v_gene: TRBV7-3; d_gene: NA; CDR3aa: CASSSGGGGAETQYF; CDR3nt: TGTGCCAGCAGCTCCGGAGGTGGGGGCGCGGAGACCCAGTACTTC
abundance: NA; j_gene: TRBJ2-1; v_gene: TRBV7-9; d_gene: NA; CDR3aa: CASSLEADEQFF; CDR3nt: TGTGCCAGCAGCTTAGAAGCGGATGAGCAGTTCTTC
abundance: NA; j_gene: TRBJ1-5; v_gene: TRBV4-3; d_gene: NA; CDR3aa: CASSQEWSVSNQPQHF; CDR3nt: TGCGCCAGCAGCCAAGAATGGAGCGTAAGCAATCAGCCCCAGCATTTT
abundance: NA; j_gene: TRBJ1-1; v_gene: TRBV7-9; d_gene: TRBD1; CDR3aa: CASSPGQGLTEAFF; CDR3nt: TGTGCCAGCAGCCCAGGACAGGGGCTTACTGAAGCTTTCTTT
abundance: NA; j_gene: TRBJ1-1; v_gene: TRBV19; d_gene: TRBD1; CDR3aa: CASSRQGMNTEAFF; CDR3nt: TGTGCCAGTAGCCGACAGGGTATGAACACTGAAGCTTTCTTT
abundance: NA; j_gene: TRBJ2-7; v_gene: TRBV27; d_gene: TRBD2; CDR3aa: CASSLSGGYEQYF; CDR3nt: TGTGCCAGCAGTTTATCGGGGGGGTACGAGCAGTACTTC
abundance: NA; j_gene: TRBJ2-1; v_gene: TRBV18; d_gene: TRBD2; CDR3aa: CASSPLTREGSYNEQFF; CDR3nt: TGTGCCAGCTCACCACTGACGCGGGAGGGTTCCTACAATGAGCAGTTCTTC
abundance: NA; j_gene: TRBJ2-1; v_gene: TRBV6-1; d_gene: TRBD2; CDR3aa: CASSNPSSGHNEQFF; CDR3nt: TGTGCCAGCAGTAATCCATCTAGCGGCCACAATGAGCAGTTCTTC
abundance: NA; j_gene: TRBJ2-7; v_gene: TRBV7-9; d_gene: NA; CDR3aa: CASSRGSGIEQYF; CDR3nt: TGTGCCAGCAGCCGGGGGAGCGGCATCGAGCAGTACTTC
abundance: NA; j_gene: TRBJ1-2; v_gene: TRBV11-2; d_gene: NA; CDR3aa: CASSLDPVADYGYTF; CDR3nt: TGTGCCAGCAGCTTAGATCCCGTGGCGGACTATGGCTACACCTTC
abundance: NA; j_gene: TRBJ2-7; v_gene: TRBV27; d_gene: TRBD1; CDR3aa: CASSWGTGGYEQYF; CDR3nt: TGTGCCAGCAGTTGGGGGACAGGGGGCTACGAGCAGTACTTC
abundance: NA; j_gene: TRBJ2-2; v_gene: TRBV27; d_gene: NA; CDR3aa: CACLGLNTGELFF; CDR3nt: TGTGCCTGCCTGGGACTTAACACCGGGGAGCTGTTTTTT
abundance: NA; j_gene: TRBJ1-1; v_gene: TRBV12-5; d_gene: NA; CDR3aa: CASGSEVMNTEAFF; CDR3nt: TGTGCTAGTGGTTCCGAGGTTATGAACACTGAAGCTTTCTTT
abundance: NA; j_gene: TRBJ2-1; v_gene: TRBV4-1; d_gene: TRBD2; CDR3aa: CASSQEGWREGYNEQFF; CDR3nt: TGCGCCAGCAGCCAAGAGGGATGGCGGGAGGGCTACAATGAGCAGTTCTTC
abundance: NA; j_gene: TRBJ2-2; v_gene: TRBV7-6; d_gene: NA; CDR3aa: CASSLVPGTGELFF; CDR3nt: TGTGCCAGCAGCTTAGTACCGGGCACCGGGGAGCTGTTTTTT
abundance: NA; j_gene: TRBJ1-1; v_gene: TRBV6-4; d_gene: TRBD1; CDR3aa: CASSDSAGGSTEAFF; CDR3nt: TGTGCCAGCAGTGACTCAGCAGGGGGGAGCACTGAAGCTTTCTTT
abundance: NA; j_gene: TRBJ1-1; v_gene: TRBV6-5; d_gene: NA; CDR3aa: CASRSGPSNTEAFF; CDR3nt: TGTGCCAGCAGATCAGGGCCCTCGAACACTGAAGCTTTCTTT
abundance: NA; j_gene: TRBJ2-3; v_gene: TRBV27; d_gene: NA; CDR3aa: CASSLSVGTDTQYF; CDR3nt: TGTGCCAGCAGTTTATCCGTCGGGACAGATACGCAGTATTTT
abundance: once; j_gene: TRBJ2-5; v_gene: TRBV27; d_gene: NA; CDR3aa: CASSLSPGKMETQYF; CDR3nt: TGTGCCAGCAGTTTATCACCAGGGAAAATGGAGACCCAGTACTTC
abundance: NA; j_gene: TRBJ2-7; v_gene: TRBV28; d_gene: NA; CDR3aa: CASSFAGEQYF; CDR3nt: TGTGCCAGCAGTTTCGCCGGCGAGCAGTACTTC
abundance: NA; j_gene: TRBJ2-6; v_gene: TRBV9; d_gene: TRBD1; CDR3aa: CASSVRDRGEENVLTF; CDR3nt: TGTGCCAGCAGCGTGCGGGACAGGGGGGAAGAAAACGTCCTGACTTTC
abundance: NA; j_gene: TRBJ2-2; v_gene: TRBV6-5; d_gene: NA; CDR3aa: CASSYQADPGELFF; CDR3nt: TGTGCCAGCAGTTACCAGGCAGACCCCGGGGAGCTGTTTTTT
abundance: NA; j_gene: TRBJ2-7; v_gene: TRBV2; d_gene: NA; CDR3aa: CASGGTLGLQYF; CDR3nt: TGTGCCAGCGGGGGGACTCTCGGTTTGCAGTACTTC
abundance: once; j_gene: TRBJ2-1; v_gene: TRBV9; d_gene: NA; CDR3aa: CASRKEGALLF; CDR3nt: TGTGCCAGCAGAAAGGAGGGGGCTCTTCTCTTC
abundance: NA; j_gene: TRBJ2-6; v_gene: TRBV11-2; d_gene: NA; CDR3aa: CASSPTAKSRGANVLTF; CDR3nt: TGTGCCAGCAGCCCGACAGCTAAATCGCGAGGGGCCAACGTCCTGACTTTC
abundance: NA; j_gene: TRBJ2-5; v_gene: TRBV19; d_gene: TRBD1; CDR3aa: CASSVGWAGGQGVETQYF; CDR3nt: TGTGCCAGTAGCGTAGGGTGGGCAGGGGGCCAAGGGGTAGAGACCCAGTACTTC
abundance: NA; j_gene: TRBJ2-7; v_gene: TRBV5-1; d_gene: TRBD1; CDR3aa: CASSLARQGSSYEQYF; CDR3nt: TGCGCCAGCAGCTTGGCCCGACAGGGGAGCTCCTACGAGCAGTACTTC
abundance: NA; j_gene: TRBJ2-2; v_gene: TRBV9; d_gene: NA; CDR3aa: CASSVAGQGSTGELFF; CDR3nt: TGTGCCAGCAGCGTCGCCGGGCAGGGGAGCACCGGGGAGCTGTTTTTT
abundance: NA; j_gene: TRBJ2-7; v_gene: TRBV5-5; d_gene: NA; CDR3aa: CASSFGGSDEQYF; CDR3nt: TGTGCCAGCAGCTTTGGGGGGAGCGACGAGCAGTACTTC
abundance: NA; j_gene: TRBJ2-7; v_gene: TRBV7-9; d_gene: TRBD1; CDR3aa: CASSSQGSYEQYF; CDR3nt: TGTGCCAGCAGCTCACAGGGGAGCTACGAGCAGTACTTC
abundance: NA; j_gene: TRBJ2-7; v_gene: TRBV2; d_gene: NA; CDR3aa: CASEKGTDTYEQYF; CDR3nt: TGTGCCAGCGAAAAAGGGACTGATACCTACGAGCAGTACTTC
abundance: NA; j_gene: TRBJ2-7; v_gene: TRBV11-2; d_gene: NA; CDR3aa: CASSLDLERTYEQYF; CDR3nt: TGTGCCAGCAGCTTAGATCTGGAGCGGACCTACGAGCAGTACTTC
abundance: NA; j_gene: TRBJ2-5; v_gene: TRBV2; d_gene: TRBD2; CDR3aa: CASSEVQRGQETQYF; CDR3nt: TGTGCCAGCAGTGAAGTCCAGCGGGGACAAGAGACCCAGTACTTC
abundance: once; j_gene: TRBJ1-1; v_gene: TRBV6-4; d_gene: NA; CDR3aa: CASSEAGWNTEAFF; CDR3nt: TGTGCCAGCAGTGAAGCAGGATGGAACACTGAAGCTTTCTTT
abundance: NA; j_gene: TRBJ2-7; v_gene: TRBV27; d_gene: TRBD1; CDR3aa: CASRPGQAYEQYF; CDR3nt: TGTGCCAGCAGGCCGGGACAGGCCTACGAGCAGTACTTC
abundance: NA; j_gene: TRBJ1-4; v_gene: TRBV9; d_gene: NA; CDR3aa: CASSAFATNEKLFF; CDR3nt: TGTGCCAGCAGCGCATTTGCAACTAATGAAAAACTGTTTTTT
abundance: NA; j_gene: TRBJ2-1; v_gene: TRBV4-1; d_gene: NA; CDR3aa: CASRTENNEQFF; CDR3nt: TGCGCCAGCCGCACTGAAAACAATGAGCAGTTCTTC
abundance: NA; j_gene: TRBJ2-7; v_gene: TRBV15; d_gene: TRBD1; CDR3aa: CATGTGSYEQYF; CDR3nt: TGTGCCACCGGGACAGGCTCCTACGAGCAGTACTTC
abundance: NA; j_gene: TRBJ1-2; v_gene: TRBV29-1; d_gene: NA; CDR3aa: CSVEERGNYGYTF; CDR3nt: TGCAGCGTTGAAGAACGAGGGAACTATGGCTACACCTTC